This T cell receptor beta chain was found in a study of identifying expanded T cells in peripheral blood. Some clones are missing from TCRdb's copy, which holds only in-frame ones; the method was immunoSEQ multiplex PCR. Here the sample spans tens of thousands of clones, over 80% being singletons. Worth noting for this clone: The antigen is not known.

Germline lookup yields CDR1 SGHNT and CDR2 YENEEA. There are 15 residues in the CDR3. Losses at the gene ends were 4 bases for V and 8 bases for J; bases not matched to a gene: 11. Overall study results and limits: Clone count variance between approximately 2-week samples rose with total template count. Technical replicates showed roughly 1.2 changed clones; two weeks approximately 16; four weeks 19.

This clonotype was sampled from a person between 18 and 75 years old in good health. Specimen: blood. V and J are TRBV11-3 and TRBJ2-3; TRBD1 matches 8 bases. CDR3 DNA sequence: TGTGCCAGCAGCTCAGTTCCAGGGGGCTTTGGTACGCAGTATTTT. It is translated as CASSSVPGGFGTQYF.